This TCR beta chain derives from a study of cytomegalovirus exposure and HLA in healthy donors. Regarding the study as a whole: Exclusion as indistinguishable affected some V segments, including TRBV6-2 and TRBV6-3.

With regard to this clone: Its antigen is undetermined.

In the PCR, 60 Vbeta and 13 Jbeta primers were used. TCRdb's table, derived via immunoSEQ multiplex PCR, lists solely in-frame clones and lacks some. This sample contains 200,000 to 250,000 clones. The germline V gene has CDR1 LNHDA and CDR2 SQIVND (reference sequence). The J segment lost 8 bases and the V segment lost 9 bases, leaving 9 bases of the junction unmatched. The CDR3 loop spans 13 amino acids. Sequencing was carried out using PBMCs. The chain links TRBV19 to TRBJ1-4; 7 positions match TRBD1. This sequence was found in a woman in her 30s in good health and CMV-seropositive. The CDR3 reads CASHDRVWEKLFF. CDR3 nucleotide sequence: TGTGCCAGCCATGACAGGGTTTGGGAAAAACTGTTTTTT.